The 18 T cell receptor beta chains presented below share a single source sample, sequenced in a study of control samples from healthy donors and cancer patients. Sequenced by immunoSEQ multiplex PCR; TCRdb stores in-frame clones only, minus some. Among under 150,000 clones listed, around 87% were seen once. Sequenced sample: PBMCs. The source of these receptors is a woman aged 50 to 60 with colorectal cancer.

The rearrangement links TRBV12-2 to TRBJ1-2. TRBV12-2 is annotated as a pseudogene. This CDR3 comprises 13 residues. CDR3 sequence: CASRPALYHGYTF. In DNA, the CDR3 is TGTGCAAGTCGCCCGGCGCTATACCATGGCTACACCTTC.

The chain carries TRBV11-2 and TRBJ1-1; no reliable D call. The V and J ends lost 1 base and 8 bases respectively, with 11 bases between them. CDR1 is SGHAT, CDR2 FQNNGV, per germline. The CDR3 has 13 amino acids. CDR3: CASSLVVGQEAFF. The CDR3 DNA sequence: TGTGCCAGCAGCTTAGTAGTCGGCCAGGAAGCTTTCTTT.

V gene TRBV6-5 combines with J gene TRBJ2-1; TRBD1 is a possible D gene (5 bases). The V end was cut by 9 bases, the J end by 9 bases, with 21 bases between. The germline gives CDR1 MNHEY, CDR2 SVGAGI. The CDR3 is 14 residues long. The CDR3 bases are TGTGCCAGTAAGGTGGGGCGAGCCGCAATTGAGCAGTTCTTC. Its protein is CASKVGRAAIEQFF.

The chain combines TRBV5-1 with TRBJ2-2, with TRBD2 identical over 11 bases. J was trimmed by 5 bases and V by 4 bases; bases with no gene match: 4. CDR3 size: 15 residues. Looked up from germline, CDR1 is SGHRS and CDR2 is YFSETQ. The DNA for the CDR3 is TGCGCCAGCAGCACGACTAGCGGGGATACCGGGGAGCTGTTTTTT. Protein sequence: CASSTTSGDTGELFF.

Comments on this clone: The same CDR3 also results from other DNA sequences found in this sample. This chain connects TRBV18 to TRBJ1-2, with a tentative D call TRBD1 (6 bases). This CDR3 spans 13 amino acids. Trimming cost V 2 bases and J 5 bases, with 9 bases left between them. The germline CDR1 and CDR2 sequences are KGHSH and LQKENI. This CDR3 is CASSPDRSYGYTF. Written as DNA, the CDR3 is TGTGCCAGCTCACCAGACAGGTCATATGGCTACACCTTC.

The V call is TRBV5-1, the J call TRBJ1-1; D call uncertain. The CDR3 covers 16 residues. CDR1 and CDR2 from the germline V gene are SGHRS and YFSETQ. With 0 bases removed from V and 5 bases from J, the gap between germline ends came to 17 bases. The CDR3 DNA reads TGCGCCAGCAGCTTGGGACGGCGGATAAGTGGGACTGAAGCTTTCTTT. The encoded protein is CASSLGRRISGTEAFF.

The rearrangement links TRBV11-3 to TRBJ2-7, with 8 bases lining up with TRBD1. Germline V CDR1 and CDR2: SGHNT, YENEEA. The V gene end was trimmed by 5 bases and the J gene end by 1 base; junction bases not matched to a gene: 7. CDR3 length: 15 residues. CDR3 bases: TGTGCCAGCAGCCGGGGCCAGGGGGCATCCTACGAGCAGTACTTC. Translation: CASSRGQGASYEQYF.

The rearrangement links TRBV10-3 to TRBJ2-5, with 14 bases identical to TRBD2. The germline V gene has CDR1 ENHRY and CDR2 SYGVKD. V dropped 3 bases and J dropped 7; count of bases not matched to a gene: 7. This CDR3 has 16 amino acids. CDR3 sequence (DNA): TGTGCCATCAGTGATGGGACTAGCGGGAGTGGAGGGACCCAGTACTTC. It is translated as CAISDGTSGSGGTQYF.

The sample holds one count of this clone. V and J are TRBV30 and TRBJ1-1; no firm D call. Trimming removed 4 bases from V and 1 base from J, with 7 bases in between. Per the germline V gene, CDR1 is GTSNPN and CDR2 is SVGIG (reference sequence). CDR3 length: 12 residues. CDR3 protein: CAWTSENTEAFF. CDR3 in DNA: TGTGCCTGGACCTCGGAGAACACTGAAGCTTTCTTT. The full variable domain, in which reference TRBV30 and TRBJ1-1 provide the parts outside the CDR3, is SQTIHQWPATLVQPVGSPLSLECTVEGTSNPNLYWYRQAAGRGLQLLFYSVGIGQISSEVPQNLSASRPQDRQFILSSKKLLLSDSGFYLCAWTSENTEAFFGQGTRLTVV.

The chain carries TRBV4-2 and TRBJ2-3, with 10 bases that match TRBD2. V trimming: 0 bases; J trimming: 2 bases; junction bases outside the gene matches: 8. This CDR3 is built from 18 residues. Germline CDR1 and CDR2: LGHNA and YNFKEQ. CDR3 DNA sequence: TGTGCCAGCAGCCAAGACGACAGGACTAGCGGAAACACAGATACGCAGTATTTT. As protein: CASSQDDRTSGNTDTQYF.

This chain joins TRBV4-2 and TRBJ2-2; tentatively, D is TRBD2 (6 bases). V lost 1 base and J 4 bases, leaving 10 bases between the germline ends. From germline, CDR1 is LGHNA and CDR2 YNFKEQ. This CDR3 region has 15 residues. CDR3 in amino acids: CASSQGGEATGELFF. The CDR3 DNA is TGTGCCAGCAGCCAAGGAGGGGAGGCCACCGGGGAGCTGTTTTTT.

V gene TRBV27 combines with J gene TRBJ2-7; D tentatively reads TRBD1 or TRBD2 (5 bases each). Looked up from germline, CDR1 is MNHEY and CDR2 is SMNVEV (reference sequence). This CDR3 is 13 amino acids long. Trimming removed 9 bases from V and 5 bases from J, with 17 bases in between. The CDR3 spells CASRAGTYNEQYF. CDR3 nucleotides: TGTGCCAGTAGAGCCGGGACCTATAACGAGCAGTACTTC.

The rearrangement uses TRBV7-3 and TRBJ2-1; D possibly corresponds to TRBD1 (6 bases). The V gene's germline CDR1 is SGHTA and CDR2 FQGTGA. The CDR3 contains 15 residues. Trimming cost V 4 bases and J 3 bases, with 13 bases left between them. CDR3 residues: CASSSGQSIYNEQFF. CDR3 nucleotides: TGTGCCAGCAGCTCCGGACAGTCCATCTACAATGAGCAGTTCTTC.

The chain recombines TRBV30 with TRBJ1-5, with no clear D. Deletions cut 2 bases from V and 4 bases from J, with 6 bases between. The CDR3 runs to 12 residues. CDR1 and CDR2 (germline): GTSNPN, SVGIG (reference sequence). The CDR3 sequence is CAWSPGNQPQHF. Here the CDR3 DNA reads TGTGCCTGGAGTCCGGGAAATCAGCCCCAGCATTTT.

In DNA, the CDR3 is TGTGCTAGTGGTTTGCCCCCTTGGGGTAATGAGCAGTTCTTC. This gives the protein CASGLPPWGNEQFF. This sequence joins TRBV12-5 and TRBJ2-1; D gene unclear. Trimming cost V 2 bases and J 7 bases, with 12 bases left between them. The CDR3 has 14 residues. The V gene's germline CDR1 is LGHNT and CDR2 FRNRAP.

The genes are TRBV27 and TRBJ2-7; possibly TRBD2 for D (5 bases). Germline assignment: CDR1 MNHEY and CDR2 SMNVEV (reference sequence). The CDR3 spans 17 residues. V lost 6 bases, J lost 3 bases, and 24 bases lay in between. Here the CDR3 DNA reads TGTGCCAGCAGCTCCCTTGTGGCAGATACTAGATACTACGAGCAGTACTTC. It specifies CASSSLVADTRYYEQYF.

This chain joins TRBV15 and TRBJ1-5; D unclear. CDR1 LNHNV and CDR2 YYDKDF come from the germline V gene (reference sequence). The CDR3 sequence is 14 residues long. The V end lost 8 bases, the J end lost 0 bases, and 11 bases lay between the germline ends. This CDR3 is CATGSHYSNQPQHF. DNA of the CDR3: TGTGCCACCGGCTCCCACTATAGCAATCAGCCCCAGCATTTT.

This clone was counted a few times. The V gene is TRBV10-3, the J gene TRBJ1-1; TRBD1 matches 7 bases. Germline V CDR1 and CDR2: ENHRY, SYGVKD. The V and J ends lost 6 bases and 1 base, in that order; junction bases with no gene match: 11. This CDR3 is built from 16 residues. This chain's CDR3 is CAIRGSEGQSNTEAFF. For the CDR3, the DNA is TGTGCCATCAGAGGGAGCGAGGGACAGTCGAACACTGAAGCTTTCTTT.